One sample yielded the 32 T cell receptor beta chains listed below, sequenced in a study of cytomegalovirus exposure and HLA in healthy donors. Both 60 Vbeta primers and 13 Jbeta primers went into the PCR. TCRdb's copy holds only in-frame clones and misses some; the assay was immunoSEQ multiplex PCR. The sample shows about 140,000 clones, approximately 80% of them seen only once. Material: PBMCs. The receptors here all came from a woman in her forties or fifties in good health and CMV-seronegative.

The chain carries TRBV19 and TRBJ1-2; tentatively, D is TRBD1 (5 bases). V lost 4 bases and J lost 5, with 17 bases in between. The CDR3 has 15 amino acids. Per the germline V gene, CDR1 is LNHDA and CDR2 is SQIVND (reference sequence). Here the CDR3 DNA reads TGTGCCAGTAGTAATTACAGGAACGGAAATTATGGCTACACCTTC. This translates into CASSNYRNGNYGYTF.

This clone was found a few times. The genes are TRBV19 and TRBJ2-3, with 11 bases lining up with TRBD2. CDR1 and CDR2 (germline): LNHDA, SQIVND (reference sequence). This CDR3 has 16 amino acids. V was pared by 3 bases and J by 2 bases, with 4 bases of the junction left unmatched. CDR3 loop: CASSIRLAGNTDTQYF. The CDR3 nucleotides are TGTGCCAGTAGTATCCGACTAGCGGGGAACACAGATACGCAGTATTTT.

The chain links TRBV7-2 to TRBJ2-7; 11 nucleotides agree with TRBD2. Losses at the gene ends were 1 base for V and 4 bases for J; bases not matched to a gene: 12. Germline V CDR1 and CDR2: SGHTA, FQGNSA. The CDR3 covers 18 residues. This chain's CDR3 is CASSLGLTSGKSKYEQYF. As DNA, the CDR3 is TGTGCCAGCAGCTTAGGGCTGACTAGCGGGAAGAGTAAGTACGAGCAGTACTTC.

In nucleotides, the CDR3 is TGTGCCAGCAGCTTGAACCCCAAGGGGGTTGGTGAAAAACTGTTTTTT. This gives the protein CASSLNPKGVGEKLFF. The J gene is TRBJ1-4, the V gene TRBV5-4; tentative D call: TRBD1 (6 bases). The CDR3 loop spans 16 amino acids. V lost 1 base to trimming and J lost 7 bases, with 17 bases between them. Germline V gives CDR1 SGHNT, CDR2 YYREEE (reference sequence).

The chain links TRBV6-4 to TRBJ1-5, with 8 bases that match TRBD1. The germline V gene has CDR1 MRHNA and CDR2 SNTAGT. Losses at the gene ends were 4 bases for V and 7 bases for J; bases not matched to a gene: 3. CDR3 length: 13 residues. The CDR3 spells CASSANRGQPQHF. The CDR3 DNA reads TGTGCCAGCAGTGCGAACAGGGGGCAGCCCCAGCATTTT.

This clone has a count of ten or more. J is TRBJ1-4 and V is TRBV5-1; a weak D match, TRBD1 (5 bases). The germline gives CDR1 SGHRS, CDR2 YFSETQ. Trimming removed 2 bases at V and 6 bases at J, with 11 bases between. The CDR3 consists of 14 residues. CDR3 region: CASSFGGNDEKLFF. Written as DNA, the CDR3 is TGCGCCAGCAGCTTCGGGGGTAATGATGAAAAACTGTTTTTT.

The V and J genes are TRBV27 and TRBJ2-1; TRBD2 aligns across 8 bases. The CDR3 runs to 14 residues. Germline V gene sequence: CDR1 MNHEY, CDR2 SMNVEV (reference sequence). Unmatched junction bases numbered 9, after V lost 6 bases and J lost 8 bases. The chain's CDR3 is CASRAGTSAYEQFF. DNA for the CDR3: TGTGCCAGCAGGGCCGGGACTAGTGCTTATGAGCAGTTCTTC.

The chain combines TRBV5-4 with TRBJ1-6, with 10 bases matching TRBD1. The CDR3 length is 13 residues. Losses at the gene ends were 3 bases for V and 10 bases for J; bases not matched to a gene: 1. The germline CDR1 and CDR2 sequences are SGHNT and YYREEE (reference sequence). This CDR3 is CASSWDRGSPLHF. CDR3 in DNA: TGTGCCAGCAGCTGGGACAGGGGCTCACCCCTCCACTTT.

This clone has just a few counts. The V gene is TRBV28, the J gene TRBJ2-7; maybe TRBD1 (6 bases). CDR3 size: 14 residues. Trimming cost V 4 bases and J 0 bases, with 10 bases left between them. The germline V gene encodes CDR1 MDHEN and CDR2 SYDVKM. The CDR3 coding sequence is TGTGCCAGCAGTTATCCGGGACACTCCTACGAGCAGTACTTC. As protein: CASSYPGHSYEQYF.

This clone was observed a single time. V usage is TRBV15 and J usage is TRBJ1-2; D possibly corresponds to TRBD1 (6 bases). CDR1 is LNHNV and CDR2 is YYDKDF in the germline V gene (reference sequence). Trimming removed 5 bases from V and 4 bases from J, with 14 bases in between. The CDR3 totals 14 residues. As DNA, the CDR3 is TGTGCCACCAGCGTGGGACACGGACCCTATGGCTACACCTTC. Translated: CATSVGHGPYGYTF.

With respect to this clone: At one end, the junction sequence differs from germline, possibly due to a read error. The chain recombines TRBV7-2 with TRBJ1-2; the match to TRBD1 covers 7 bases. The CDR3 runs to 14 residues. Germline CDR1 SGHTA, CDR2 FQGNSA. The CDR3, as DNA: TGTGCCAGCAGCTTATCTGTTGGGGCAGAACAGGGGTCCTTC. Amino acids: CASSLSVGAEQGSF.

The chain combines TRBV27 with TRBJ2-1, with a weak D call TRBD2 (6 bases). V gave up 6 bases and J gave up 0 bases, with 15 bases separating them. This CDR3 spans 16 amino acids. The germline V gene has CDR1 MNHEY and CDR2 SMNVEV (reference sequence). For the CDR3, the DNA is TGTGCCAGCAGAGCTGGTGCGGGGAGCTCCTACAATGAGCAGTTCTTC. Amino acid sequence: CASRAGAGSSYNEQFF.

The chain uses TRBV6-1 and TRBJ1-6, with D possibly matching TRBD1 (5 bases). V lost 6 bases and J lost 8, with 14 bases in between. This CDR3 spans 14 amino acids. Germline lookup yields CDR1 MNHNS and CDR2 SASEGT. Here the CDR3 reads CASRRGSGDSPLHF. CDR3 bases: TGTGCCAGCAGGAGAGGTTCGGGGGATTCACCCCTCCACTTT.

In DNA form, the CDR3 reads TGTGCCAGCAGCTCCTCTGACAAGGGAGCGAGCAATCAGCCCCAGCATTTT. Its translation is CASSSSDKGASNQPQHF. The chain carries TRBV7-9 and TRBJ1-5; D gene uncertain. CDR3 length equals 17 residues. V lost 4 bases, J lost 1 base, and 17 bases lay in between. Germline CDR1 reads SEHNR; CDR2 reads FQNEAQ (reference sequence).

The chain uses TRBV5-1 and TRBJ2-5; 13 bases align to TRBD2. Per the germline V gene, CDR1 is SGHRS and CDR2 is YFSETQ. J gave up 5 bases and V 7 bases, and 8 bases lay outside the gene matches. CDR3 length: 15 amino acids. The CDR3 DNA is TGCGCCAGCTGTATTCCGACTAGCGGGGGGGAGACCCAGTACTTC. This sequence encodes CASCIPTSGGETQYF.

This chain links TRBV29-1 with TRBJ2-3; a weak D match, TRBD2 (6 bases). The germline V and J ends were trimmed by 4 bases and 8 bases, with 16 bases remaining between them. CDR1 and CDR2 from the germline V gene are SQVTM and ANQGSEA. This CDR3 is 13 amino acids long. The CDR3 DNA sequence: TGCAGCGTTGTCACCCCCCCGCGGGGTACGCAGTATTTT. This gives the protein CSVVTPPRGTQYF.

This chain connects TRBV21-1 to TRBJ2-2; no check of the table's D call, TRBD1, against the DNA was made. TRBV21-1 is recorded as a pseudogene. This CDR3 comprises 16 residues. The CDR3 here is CASSKARGRWPGELFF. CDR3 in DNA: TGTGCCAGCAGCAAGGCCAGGGGAAGGTGGCCCGGGGAGCTGTTTTTT.

The chain employs TRBV4-2 and TRBJ1-4; weak D call: TRBD1 (5 bases). This CDR3 contains 17 residues. V was cut by 0 bases and J by 2 bases, with 13 bases left in between. Germline CDR1 is LGHNA and CDR2 is YNFKEQ. The CDR3 region is CASSQDVRGRTNEKLFF. The CDR3 region has the DNA TGTGCCAGCAGCCAAGATGTACGGGGGAGGACTAATGAAAAACTGTTTTTT.

About this clone itself: One junction end disagrees with the germline gene, perhaps due to a read error. The gene calls are TRBV7-7 and TRBJ2-5; 8 nucleotides align to TRBD2. The CDR3 contains 14 residues. Germline CDR1 is SSHAT and CDR2 is FNYEAQ (reference sequence). The CDR3 reads CASSRGLGGETQYF. The CDR3 region has the DNA TGTGCTAGCAGCAGGGGACTAGGGGGAGAGACCCAGTACTTC.

The CDR3 DNA is TGCGCCAGCAGCCAAGTGGGACACCAACAAGAGACCCAGTACTTC. This sequence encodes CASSQVGHQQETQYF. The J gene is TRBJ2-5, the V gene TRBV4-3; D possibly corresponds to TRBD1 (6 bases). V was clipped by 1 base and J by 2 bases, with 11 bases between them. This CDR3 spans 15 amino acids. Per the germline V gene, CDR1 is LGHNA and CDR2 is YSLEER.

This clone was seen only a few times. V is TRBV4-2 and J is TRBJ2-1; TRBD1 is a possible D gene (6 bases). The V and J ends lost 1 base and 4 bases respectively, with 14 bases between them. This CDR3 has 16 residues. Per the germline V gene, CDR1 is LGHNA and CDR2 is YNFKEQ. CDR3 DNA sequence: TGTGCCAGCAGCCAAGCCCCAAGCAGGGGTTACAATGAGCAGTTCTTC. It is translated as CASSQAPSRGYNEQFF.

The chain couples TRBV19 to TRBJ1-2, with D unclear. CDR3 length: 14 residues. The germline gives CDR1 LNHDA, CDR2 SQIVND (reference sequence). Trimming cost V 5 bases and J 3 bases, with 13 bases left between them. In DNA form, the CDR3 reads TGTGCCAGTAGTCCCACAGTCCCCCACTATGGCTACACCTTC. It yields the protein CASSPTVPHYGYTF.

The V gene is TRBV9, the J gene TRBJ1-3; D might be TRBD1 (6 bases). The CDR3 has 14 amino acids. Trimming removed 4 bases from V and 7 bases from J, with 15 bases in between. The germline V gene encodes CDR1 SGDLS and CDR2 YYNGEE. CDR3 nucleotide sequence: TGTGCCAGCAGCAAGGGGGGGGGTTTGAACACCATATATTTT. Its protein product is CASSKGGGLNTIYF.

The CDR3 DNA reads as TGTGCCAGCAGCCCACGGGGAGACACCGGGGAGCTGTTTTTT. It encodes CASSPRGDTGELFF. The V call is TRBV7-6, the J call TRBJ2-2, with TRBD2 as a possible D gene (5 bases). The CDR3 spans 14 residues. Germline V lookup: CDR1 SGHVS, CDR2 FNYEAQ. Trimming took 5 bases from V and 3 from J, leaving 10 bases between them.

CDR3 bases: TGTGCCATCTATCACCGGGGGGGAGGCTACACCTTC. Amino acid sequence: CAIYHRGGGYTF. The V and J genes are TRBV5-4 and TRBJ1-2, with a possible D match to TRBD1 (5 bases). Trimming cost V 9 bases and J 8 bases, with 17 bases left between them. The CDR3 totals 12 residues. The germline gives CDR1 SGHNT, CDR2 YYREEE (reference sequence).

The V call is TRBV5-1, the J call TRBJ1-4; TRBD1 agrees at 8 bases. Germline CDR1 is SGHRS and CDR2 is YFSETQ. V dropped 6 bases and J dropped 8; count of bases not matched to a gene: 9. CDR3 length: 14 amino acids. The CDR3 nucleotides read TGCGCCAGCAACGACAGGGGACCCAAAGAAAAACTGTTTTTT. Its translation is CASNDRGPKEKLFF.

This sequence joins TRBV5-1 and TRBJ2-7, with TRBD1 matching 9 bases. The CDR3 is 15 amino acids. The germline gives CDR1 SGHRS, CDR2 YFSETQ. The V gene end was trimmed by 5 bases and the J gene end by 4 bases; junction bases not matched to a gene: 10. CDR3 nucleotides: TGCGCCAGCAGACCCTTTACTGACAGGGGGTACGAGCAGTACTTC. This codes for CASRPFTDRGYEQYF.

The chain carries TRBV2 and TRBJ1-5; 7 bases fit TRBD1. Germline-derived CDR1 and CDR2 are SNHLY and FYNNEI. V shed 2 bases, J shed 1 base, and the junction held 11 bases outside the gene matches. This CDR3 is built from 18 residues. CDR3 amino acids: CASSEITRQGRSNQPQHF. The CDR3 bases are TGTGCCAGCAGTGAAATTACGAGACAGGGAAGGAGCAATCAGCCCCAGCATTTT.

CDR3 DNA: TGTGCCACCAGCAGCCAAATGGGGGCTGCCGGAAACACCATATATTTT. Encoded protein: CATSSQMGAAGNTIYF. The genes are TRBV15 and TRBJ1-3, with TRBD1 as a possible D gene (6 bases). The CDR3 has 16 residues. V was clipped by 3 bases and J by 4 bases, with 16 bases between them. The germline V gene has CDR1 LNHNV and CDR2 YYDKDF (reference sequence).

The V gene is TRBV27, the J gene TRBJ2-3; 7 bases map to TRBD2. The length of the CDR3 is 17 residues. V lost 1 base, J lost 2 bases, and 9 bases stayed unmatched. Germline lookup yields CDR1 MNHEY and CDR2 SMNVEV (reference sequence). CDR3 region: CASSLFRLAGDTDTQYF. The CDR3 nucleotides read TGTGCCAGCAGTTTATTCAGACTAGCCGGAGACACAGATACGCAGTATTTT.

This clone was picked up a small number of times. CDR3: CASSLAGRVDKAFF. The CDR3 DNA is TGTGCCAGCAGCTTAGCGGGCAGGGTCGATAAAGCTTTCTTT. The chain has TRBV7-2 and TRBJ1-1, with a tentative D call TRBD1 (5 bases). The germline CDR1 and CDR2 sequences are SGHTA and FQGNSA. Between the trimmed V and J ends, which lost 0 bases and 9 bases, there was a span of 14 bases. The CDR3 spans 14 residues.

The rearrangement joins TRBV28 to TRBJ2-3, with 13 bases that match TRBD2. Germline CDR1 MDHEN, CDR2 SYDVKM. V gave up 6 bases and J gave up 0 bases; unmatched junction bases: 9. The CDR3 has 18 residues. The CDR3 reads CASRSRTSGGISTDTQYF. In nucleotides, the CDR3 is TGTGCCAGCAGGTCCCGGACTAGCGGGGGTATTAGCACAGATACGCAGTATTTT.